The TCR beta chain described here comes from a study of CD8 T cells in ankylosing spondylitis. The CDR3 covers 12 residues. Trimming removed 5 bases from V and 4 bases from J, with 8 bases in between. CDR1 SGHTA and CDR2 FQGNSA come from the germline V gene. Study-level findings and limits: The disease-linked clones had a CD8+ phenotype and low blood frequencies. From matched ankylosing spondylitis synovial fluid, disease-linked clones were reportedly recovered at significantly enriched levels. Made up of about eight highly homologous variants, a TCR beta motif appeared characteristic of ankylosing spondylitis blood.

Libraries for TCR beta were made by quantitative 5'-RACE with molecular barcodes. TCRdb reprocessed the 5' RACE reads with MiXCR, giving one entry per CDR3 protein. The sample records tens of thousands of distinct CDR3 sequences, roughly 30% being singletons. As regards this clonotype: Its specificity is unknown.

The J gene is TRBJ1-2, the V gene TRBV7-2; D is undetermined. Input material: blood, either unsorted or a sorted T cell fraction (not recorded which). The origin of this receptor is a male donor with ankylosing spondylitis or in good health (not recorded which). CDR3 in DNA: TGTGCCAGCAGCAACAGCCCCTATGGCTACACCTTC. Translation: CASSNSPYGYTF.